A single T cell receptor (beta chain) is shown here with its context. Its antigen remains undetermined. Per-base quality was not reported, and no clone a single base away is much larger than it. The CDR3 sequence holds 11 residues, the cysteine and phenylalanine included. The only DNA kept is the CDR3, 33 bases in frame from the first base. The junction shows trimming of 6 bases on V and 6 bases on J, plus 8 bases between the germline ends. CDR1 and CDR2, per the germline V gene, are MDHEN and SYDVKM. This sample is drawn from a study of cytomegalovirus exposure and HLA in healthy donors (dated 2017 in TCRdb). As for the study more broadly: According to an earlier analysis of 587 of the donors, some 180 million T cells yielded 95 million to 140 million unique TCR beta sequences and 276 Gb of sequence data. Approximately 310 gigabases of sequencing data and around 85 million unique TCR sequences made up an early release that covered approximately 700 HLA-typed donors. Among the approximately 400 genotyped donors, about 85% belonged to the genetic ancestry cluster associated with self-reported Caucasian donors. The study aimed to test whether cataloging public T cell receptors could reveal signatures of past pathogen exposure. Using immunosequencing, the study profiled T cell repertoires from around 680 subjects and related those repertoires to cytomegalovirus serostatus. A separate validation cohort of roughly 130 different subjects was used in addition to the 666-subject first cohort. To predict cytomegalovirus infection status, the study combined high-throughput TCR immunosequencing, statistical association of individual TCRs with disease status, and machine learning. A later analysis re-examined previously published TCR beta repertoires from hundreds of donors and added high-resolution HLA genotyping to investigate patterns of TCR occurrence. The later analysis used no new phenotypic data to find candidate immune exposures, relying instead on TCR beta sequences and their occurrence across donors. In an earlier analysis of 500 to 650 of the donors, high-throughput TCR beta sequencing was used to judge whether each TCR beta V gene segment behaved as functional or pseudogenic. Donor age, sex, ethnicity and CMV serostatus were compiled alongside the repertoire data. A later genetic analysis took genome-wide SNP genotypes for about three fifths of the 666 donors and used that subset as a discovery cohort. Every discovery cohort repertoire had been produced on one sequencing platform. Class I and class II HLA loci were covered by the typing at four-digit resolution. The number of typed donors differed by locus: about 620-640 for A, B, C, DRB1 and DQB1; approximately 530 for DQA1; around 610 for DPA1; and approximately 450 for DPB1. Several DR-DQ haplotypes were handled as single units for association and clustering because linkage in the cohort was strong. Across about 370 genotyped donors of the cohort, an average of roughly 230,000 unique TCR beta nucleotide sequences per donor were sequenced, and around 19% of those sequences were non-productive.

In total, fewer than 750 healthy bone marrow donors made up the cohort. All cohort members were sampled while nominally healthy, although unrecorded immune exposures were likely present. The donor tested CMV seropositive and was one of the 289 seropositive cohort members. A peripheral blood sample was collected from each donor, and TCR beta sequencing was performed on peripheral blood mononuclear cells. Genomic DNA was extracted from the blood cell samples with the Qiagen DNeasy Blood Extraction Kit. Preparation of the library involved the immunoSEQ multiplex PCR assay. For the multiplex PCR, a mixture combining 60 forward primers for TCR Vbeta segments and 13 reverse primers for TCR Jbeta segments was used. The CDR3 region of rearranged TCR beta genes was amplified from genomic DNA by a multiplex PCR assay. The amplified TCR beta libraries were sequenced on the Illumina HiSeq System as 87-base-pair reads. In the authors' own workflow: Across the roughly 600 repertoires, a later analysis counted approximately 75 million unique TCR beta chains, roughly 11 million of which were shared by at least two donors. Raw reads were error-corrected and collapsed into unique sequences by a nearest-neighbor algorithm in which closely related sequences were merged to remove PCR and sequencing errors. V, D and J gene segments were assigned by aligning CDR3 sequences to IMGT reference sequences. For a sequence to be retained, a match of at least six nucleotides to both a V gene segment and a J gene segment was required. A rearrangement counted as productive if the CDR3 had no stop codons and remained in frame with V and J, and every other rearrangement counted as non-productive. CDR3 was defined by IMGT convention, running from the second conserved V-encoded cysteine to the conserved J-encoded phenylalanine. Sequences without an unambiguous match to a single V gene segment were excluded from the earlier analysis of over 500 of the donors. In an earlier analysis of 450 to 700 of the donors, V segments were called functional above 56.7% productive rearrangements and were called segregating when the between-donor standard deviation exceeded 5%. A statistical classification framework was built to diagnose cytomegalovirus status from the catalog of TCR beta chain sequences. In a later analysis, V and J genes were assigned by comparing TCR nucleotide sequences against IMGT/GENE-DB human TR gene sequences. Using the TCRdist pipeline, a later analysis assigned CDR3 sequences along with most-parsimonious VDJ recombination scenarios. A later analysis defined each TCR beta chain by its CDR3 amino acid sequence plus V-gene family, and excluded reads lacking a unique V-gene family. To address suspected cross-contamination and a sequencing artifact, a later analysis removed around 600 highly shared, low-generation-probability nucleotide sequences. A later analysis calculated a clonal expansion index for each public chain from normalized within-repertoire ranks of inferred template counts. In a later analysis, generation probabilities were computed using a VDJ recombination model fitted to out-of-frame rearrangements, and the results were checked against IGoR. A later analysis scored TCR-TCR, TCR-HLA and TCR-CMV co-occurrence with hypergeometric tests, applying a repertoire-size bias correction to TCR pairs. False discovery rates were estimated in a later analysis by permuting HLA or CMV assignments 20 times. In a later analysis, co-occurring TCRs were grouped with DBSCAN, and TCRdist sequence similarity was added when clustering was performed within HLA-allele-positive subsets. Repertoires with fewer than 30,000 or more than 120,000 public chains were left out of co-occurrence clustering, as were about 5 repertoires with anomalous nucleotide sharing. TCRdb stores this immuneACCESS table with in-frame sequences only. Part of the clones is absent; in the studies checked, under half of the shortfall reflects unresolved V genes, and no reason is known for the rest. The V and J calls and clone size were taken over from that table, and D and trimming were inferred from the DNA. The sample data list under 200,000 clones, and roughly three quarters of these were observed just once. Around 3.1% of the sample is held by the ten biggest clonotypes.

What the study reported, not specific to this receptor: Specific HLA alleles were associated with over 15,000 TCR beta sequences at a false discovery rate of 0.05 in a later analysis. In a later analysis, the rate of TCR association differed among HLA loci, with DRB1 alleles having the most associated TCRs and HLA-C alleles having the fewest. In a later analysis, HLA-associated TCR beta chains showed more clonal expansion and lower generation probabilities than non-associated chains that were equally common. Some IMGT-functional V segments, including TRBV6-2 and TRBV6-3, could not be told apart with the 87-base-pair reads, so those segments were excluded. A later genetic analysis reported fewer N-insertions in productive TCRs among donors in an Asian-associated ancestry cluster than the roughly 640-donor mean. A later analysis reported that several top co-occurrence clusters appeared linked to parvovirus B19, influenza, CMV and Epstein-Barr virus. According to a later analysis, most CMV-associated TCR beta chains appeared to be HLA-restricted, and the HLA associations seemed to be driven largely by CMV exposure. The sequencing pipeline was judged likely to have produced a cluster of highly shared sequence variants as a technical artifact. Broadly in line with IMGT annotations, most TCR beta V segments showed up in productive rearrangements about 90% or about 30% of the time in an earlier analysis of several hundred of the donors. Roughly uniform sequencing depth across donors was assumed in presence/absence analyses, although this assumption may not hold. When HLA alleles, especially DR and DQ, strongly co-occurred, TCR associations were difficult to assign to individual alleles. The authors suggested that the approach could potentially be generalized to other disease states and immunological phenotypes. For the cohort, immune exposure information was limited to CMV serostatus. The classifier was reported to diagnose cytomegalovirus status with high specificity and sensitivity in both the original cohort and the validation cohort. A total of around 150 TCR beta chains were listed by the study as associated with cytomegalovirus. This cohort had only TCR beta chains sequenced, and the lack of alpha or paired-chain data limited which features could be detected. Most TCR sequences were seen in very few donors, while some public TCRs were found in many individuals. An association between a missense DCLRE1C variant and V-gene and J-gene trimming of TCR beta chains was found in a later genetic analysis and replicated in an independent cohort. Because HLA typing was unavailable for some donors at each locus, only the typed subset was used in association tests. Three of the identified cytomegalovirus-associated TCR beta chains were confirmed in vitro to be specific for cytomegalovirus antigens. A further reported finding was that TCR beta sequences accurately predicted the HLA-A and HLA-B alleles for most subjects in the first cohort. Linkage disequilibrium might explain the correlated functional status among segregating V segments, but an unknown experimental factor could not be excluded. The earlier analysis of about 600 of the donors excluded roughly 17 rarely observed V segments, including chromosome 9 orphons, because counts were too low.

The receptor was derived from a woman between 45 and 60 years old in good health and CMV-seropositive. The chain was built from TRBV28 and TRBJ1-1, with TRBD1 tentatively as D gene (6 bases match). Sequencing was carried out using PBMCs. The CDR3 amino acid sequence is: CASRQGPEAFF. The DNA reads TGTGCCAGCAGACAGGGTCCTGAAGCTTTCTTT.